These 20 T cell receptor beta chains were all obtained from the same sample, sequenced in a study of blood T cells in healthy people across ages. Alongside a J-beta primer mix, a sample-barcoded 5' primer served in a second PCR lasting about 6 to 11 cycles. TCRdb reprocessed the 5' RACE reads with MiXCR, giving one entry per CDR3 protein. Of 790,000 or so distinct CDR3 sequences listed, around half are singletons. Sequences were obtained from blood. The receptors originated from a man older than 75 in good health.

The chain combines TRBV20-1 with TRBJ1-4; the D is unclear. The CDR3 is 13 amino acids. CDR1 is DFQATT, CDR2 SNEGSKA, per germline (reference sequence). Trimming removed 6 bases at V and 0 bases at J, with 8 bases between. The CDR3 nucleotides read TGCAGTGCCAAGTGGGCAACTAATGAAAAACTGTTTTTT. The encoded protein is CSAKWATNEKLFF.

This clonotype has a single count. CDR3 protein: CSVDPPGTGRGEQFF. The DNA of the CDR3 is TGCAGCGTTGATCCCCCCGGGACAGGGAGGGGTGAGCAGTTCTTC. The chain couples TRBV29-1 to TRBJ2-1, with 9 positions matching TRBD1. The CDR3 sequence is 15 residues long. In germline, CDR1 is SQVTM, CDR2 ANQGSEA. The V segment lost 3 bases and the J segment 9 bases; nucleotides outside the gene matches: 12.

V usage is TRBV20-1 and J usage is TRBJ2-1; D possibly corresponds to TRBD2 (6 bases). CDR1 and CDR2 (germline): DFQATT, SNEGSKA (reference sequence). With 3 bases removed from V and 3 bases from J, the gap between germline ends came to 18 bases. CDR3 size: 16 residues. The CDR3 region has the DNA TGCAGTGCTAGCCTGGCGGGATCTACAATCTACAATGAGCAGTTCTTC. Amino acids: CSASLAGSTIYNEQFF.

This chain links TRBV7-2 with TRBJ2-5; D may correspond to TRBD1 or TRBD2 (5 bases each). CDR1 SGHTA and CDR2 FQGNSA come from the germline V gene. The V gene lost 1 base and the J gene lost 5 bases, with 11 bases spanning the gap. There are 14 residues in the CDR3. DNA of the CDR3: TGTGCCAGCAGCTTAGAGCGTCGGGACGAGACCCAGTACTTC. This translates into CASSLERRDETQYF.

This clonotype was seen a handful of times. The chain links TRBV12-3 or TRBV12-4 to TRBJ2-7; tentative D call: TRBD1 (5 bases). The length of the CDR3 is 14 residues. The germline V and J ends were trimmed by 6 bases and 4 bases, with 16 bases remaining between them. The CDR3: CASSRAGMGYEQYF. CDR3 coding DNA: TGTGCCAGCAGCAGGGCAGGGATGGGATACGAGCAGTACTTC.

This clonotype has only a few counts. The J gene is TRBJ2-1, the V gene TRBV5-1; a weak D match, TRBD2 (5 bases). Trimming removed 5 bases at V and 7 bases at J, with 16 bases between. Germline loops: CDR1 SGHRS, CDR2 YFSETQ. This CDR3 spans 14 amino acids. CDR3 bases: TGCGCCAGCAGAAAGGTGGCGGAGGCAAATGAGCAGTTCTTC. This gives the protein CASRKVAEANEQFF.

The chain joins TRBV12-3 or TRBV12-4 to TRBJ1-2, with a tentative D call TRBD1 (5 bases). The V gene lost 6 bases and the J gene lost 5 bases, with 16 bases spanning the gap. The CDR3 extends over 14 amino acids. In nucleotides, the CDR3 is TGTGCCAGCAGCCTTAGGGGAAGGACGTATGGCTACACCTTC. Translating it yields CASSLRGRTYGYTF.

The chain employs TRBV7-9 and TRBJ2-5, with 10 bases identical to TRBD2. The CDR3 is made up of 15 amino acids. J gave up 2 bases and V 5 bases, and 5 bases lay outside the gene matches. Germline loops: CDR1 SEHNR, CDR2 FQNEAQ (reference sequence). The DNA for the CDR3 is TGTGCCAGCAGCCCGGCTAGCGGGGGTCAAGAGACCCAGTACTTC. This encodes CASSPASGGQETQYF.

This clonotype was seen only a few times. The rearrangement links TRBV20-1 to TRBJ2-7, with TRBD2 as a possible D gene (6 bases). This CDR3 is 13 amino acids long. Germline assignment: CDR1 DFQATT and CDR2 SNEGSKA (reference sequence). Trimming removed 3 bases from V and 5 bases from J, with 14 bases in between. CDR3 residues: CSASVLREDEQYF. The CDR3 bases are TGCAGTGCTAGTGTGCTCAGGGAGGACGAGCAGTACTTC.

Only a few counts were recorded for this clonotype. CDR3 region: CASSQLQSNTEAFF. Here the CDR3 DNA reads TGCGCCAGCAGCCAGTTACAGTCGAACACTGAAGCTTTCTTT. The V and J genes are TRBV5-1 and TRBJ1-1; no clear D. Looked up from germline, CDR1 is SGHRS and CDR2 is YFSETQ. The CDR3 has 14 residues. Trimming shortened V by 4 bases and J by 1 base, and 11 bases separated the two germline ends.

The gene calls are TRBV27 and TRBJ1-1; 7 bases align to TRBD1. The CDR3 runs to 13 residues. The V gene's germline CDR1 is MNHEY and CDR2 SMNVEV (reference sequence). J lost 6 bases, V lost 6 bases, and 7 bases had no gene match. This chain's CDR3 is CASRRDSGSEAFF. CDR3 coding DNA: TGTGCCAGCAGAAGGGACAGTGGGTCTGAAGCTTTCTTT.

The chain couples TRBV14 to TRBJ2-3; the D is unclear. Trimming left V 5 bases short and J 3 bases short, with 15 bases between. Germline loops: CDR1 SGHDN, CDR2 FVKESK. CDR3 length: 15 amino acids. CDR3 residues: CASSAQAVQTDTQYF. CDR3 bases: TGTGCCAGCAGCGCCCAGGCGGTACAGACAGATACGCAGTATTTT.

The rearrangement uses TRBV28 and TRBJ1-6; 7 nucleotides align to TRBD1. V was pared by 8 bases and J by 5 bases, with 9 bases of the junction left unmatched. CDR3 length: 15 residues. Germline CDR1 MDHEN, CDR2 SYDVKM. The CDR3 loop reads CASFTGTADNSPLHF. In nucleotides, the CDR3 is TGTGCCAGCTTTACCGGGACAGCCGATAATTCACCCCTCCACTTT.

This clonotype was seen many times. V and J are TRBV15 and TRBJ2-7; TRBD1 agrees at 7 bases. This CDR3 has 16 amino acids. CDR1 is LNHNV and CDR2 is YYDKDF in the germline V gene (reference sequence). The J segment lost 3 bases and the V segment lost 0 bases, leaving 8 bases of the junction unmatched. CDR3 nucleotides: TGTGCCACCAGCAGAGACCTCCCCGACAGGGACTACGAGCAGTACTTC. Its translation is CATSRDLPDRDYEQYF.

The chain recombines TRBV6-1 with TRBJ2-1; perhaps TRBD2 as D (5 bases). V dropped 0 bases and J dropped 10 bases, with 10 bases sitting between them. Germline V lookup: CDR1 MNHNS, CDR2 SASEGT. The CDR3 runs 13 residues. The CDR3 here is CASSEASQREQFF. The CDR3 region has the DNA TGTGCCAGCAGTGAAGCATCCCAGCGGGAGCAGTTCTTC.

This clonotype was seen a single time. The chain uses TRBV24-1 and TRBJ2-2; 8 bases are shared with TRBD2. CDR1 is KGHDR and CDR2 is SFDVKD in the germline V gene. V was clipped by 3 bases and J by 4 bases; unmatched bases: 9. The CDR3 covers 17 residues. The CDR3 reads CATSDRPGRDGTGELFF. In DNA, the CDR3 is TGTGCCACCAGTGATCGTCCCGGGAGGGACGGCACCGGGGAGCTGTTTTTT.

The chain couples TRBV10-3 to TRBJ1-1, with D maybe TRBD1 (5 bases). This CDR3 comprises 15 residues. CDR1 is ENHRY and CDR2 is SYGVKD in the germline V gene. With 0 bases removed from V and 3 bases from J, the gap between germline ends came to 11 bases. The DNA for the CDR3 is TGTGCCATCAGTGAGTCCCCAGGGAGGCACACTGAAGCTTTCTTT. As protein: CAISESPGRHTEAFF.

The rearrangement links TRBV28 to TRBJ1-6; tentatively, D is TRBD1 (5 bases). The CDR3 has 15 residues. The V and J ends lost 6 bases and 7 bases respectively, with 16 bases between them. Germline V CDR1 and CDR2: MDHEN, SYDVKM. The CDR3 sequence is CASSAEDTRNSPLHF. The DNA for the CDR3 is TGTGCCAGCAGCGCCGAGGACACCAGGAATTCACCCCTCCACTTT.

The V call is TRBV20-1, the J call TRBJ2-7; D is undetermined. Trimming cost V 0 bases and J 4 bases, with 16 bases left between them. CDR1 and CDR2 from the germline V gene are DFQATT and SNEGSKA (reference sequence). This CDR3 comprises 15 residues. The CDR3 DNA reads as TGCAGTGCTAGAGATTACCGCGAGATTGGTTACGAGCAGTACTTC. Amino acids: CSARDYREIGYEQYF.

This chain links TRBV6-9 with TRBJ1-5; a weak D match, TRBD1 (6 bases). The CDR3 covers 15 residues. Germline V lookup: CDR1 MNHGY, CDR2 SVAAGI. Trimming shortened V by 4 bases and J by 3 bases, and 13 bases separated the two germline ends. Here the CDR3 DNA reads TGTGCCAGCAGTTCGAAGGACAGAAACAATCAGCCCCAGCATTTT. Residues: CASSSKDRNNQPQHF.